These 6 T cell receptor beta chains share one sample of origin, sequenced in a study of T cell changes during pregnancy in multiple sclerosis. Clones were sequenced by immunoSEQ multiplex PCR, and TCRdb holds only the in-frame ones, with some missing. The profile covers about 18,000 clones, with 88% appearing a single time and approximately 1.3% taken by the ten largest. Sequences were derived from CD4+ T cells from peripheral blood mononuclear cells, sampled in the first trimester of pregnancy. The receptors here all came from a female donor in good health, enrolled as a control in a pregnancy study.

The chain uses TRBV5-1 and TRBJ1-1; D is possibly TRBD1 (6 bases). Per germline, CDR1 SGHRS and CDR2 YFSETQ. Trimming cost V 7 bases and J 5 bases, with 21 bases left between them. The CDR3 sequence is 15 residues long. CDR3 amino acids: CASGLSIQGGTEAFF. As DNA, the CDR3 is TGCGCCAGCGGACTTTCCATACAGGGCGGGACTGAAGCTTTCTTT.

The rearrangement joins TRBV19 to TRBJ2-5, with a weak D call TRBD1 (6 bases). Trimming stripped 9 bases from V and 0 bases from J, with 11 bases between. The germline V gene encodes CDR1 LNHDA and CDR2 SQIVND (reference sequence). This CDR3 spans 13 amino acids. CDR3 sequence reads: CASRRTDQETQYF. The CDR3 DNA is TGTGCCAGCAGGAGGACAGACCAAGAGACCCAGTACTTC.

The genes are TRBV19 and TRBJ1-1, with D possibly matching TRBD1 (5 bases). From germline, CDR1 is LNHDA and CDR2 SQIVND (reference sequence). The CDR3 totals 15 residues. Trimming cost V 7 bases and J 6 bases, with 21 bases left between them. The CDR3 reads CASNLMSTGAAEAFF. The CDR3 nucleotides are TGTGCCAGTAACCTTATGTCCACAGGTGCGGCTGAAGCTTTCTTT.

J is TRBJ1-1 and V is TRBV5-6; no clear D. Per germline, CDR1 SGHDT and CDR2 YYEEEE. V was trimmed by 0 bases and J by 7 bases, leaving 13 bases between them. The CDR3 extends over 14 amino acids. This CDR3 is CASSLGPARDEAFF. The CDR3 DNA is TGTGCCAGCAGCTTGGGACCGGCACGGGATGAAGCTTTCTTT.

This rearrangement joins TRBV7-9 to TRBJ2-2; 9 bases fit TRBD1. This CDR3 is built from 14 residues. Trimming removed 8 bases from V and 6 bases from J; junction bases left unmatched: 7. Germline loops: CDR1 SEHNR, CDR2 FQNEAQ (reference sequence). The CDR3 loop reads CASAQRTGAGELFF. CDR3 in DNA: TGTGCCAGCGCACAAAGGACAGGGGCCGGGGAGCTGTTTTTT. Variable domain in full (rest from reference TRBV7-9 and TRBJ2-2): DTGVSQNPRHKITKRGQNVTFRCDPISEHNRLYWYRQTLGQGPEFLTYFQNEAQLEKSRLLSDRFSAERPKGSFSTLEIQRTEQGDSAMYLCASAQRTGAGELFFGEGSRLTVL.

The chain uses TRBV6-6 and TRBJ2-7, with 10 bases that match TRBD2. This CDR3 has 15 residues. Germline loops: CDR1 MNHNY, CDR2 SVGAGI (reference sequence). Trimming at V came to 0 bases and at J to 4 bases, leaving 3 bases not matched to a gene. CDR3 nucleotide sequence: TGTGCCAGCAGTTACTCGCCTAGCGGGAGTTACGAGCAGTACTTC. This gives the protein CASSYSPSGSYEQYF.